This entry is about one T cell receptor beta chain. Its antigen is unidentified. V dropped 0 bases and J dropped 5; count of bases not matched to a gene: 2. The germline gives CDR1 SGHNT, CDR2 YYREEE (reference sequence). CDR3 length equals 14 residues. TCRdb keeps only in-frame clones here, not all; method: immunoSEQ multiplex PCR. The data contain about 37,000 clones, 85% of them singletons. This record belongs to a study of OX40 agonist ivuxolimab in advanced cancers. Looking at the study overall: Past anti-PD-1, anti-PD-L1 or anti-CTLA-4 therapy was accepted, and 40% had received some. Study outcomes and limitations: CD8+ T cells were the subset that, on average, had more expanded clones than CD4+. Blood T cells, both CD4+ and CD8+, expanded clonally by week 6 at 0.1 to 3.0 mg/kg.

The material was CD4+ or CD8+ T cells sorted from blood, obtained in a trial of the OX40 agonist ivuxolimab. The chain combines TRBV5-4 with TRBJ2-1; 7 positions agree with TRBD1. The sequence came from an adult with an advanced solid tumor such as melanoma, head and neck, liver or kidney cancer. The DNA for the CDR3 is TGTGCCAGCAGCTTGGTAACAGGGGACAATGAGCAGTTCTTC. As protein: CASSLVTGDNEQFF. The full variable domain, with the rest looked up from reference TRBV5-4 and TRBJ2-1, is ETGVTQSPTHLIKTRGQQVTLRCSSQSGHNTVSWYQQALGQGPQFIFQYYREEENGRGNFPPRFSGLQFPNYSSELNVNALELDDSALYLCASSLVTGDNEQFFGPGTRLTVL.